The 13 T cell receptor beta chains in this list originate from one sample, sequenced in a study of blood T cell repertoires in COVID-19. TCRdb's table, derived via immunoSEQ multiplex PCR, lists solely in-frame clones and lacks some. The repertoire includes approximately 170,000 clones, 79% of them detected once, and over 15% sits in the top ten. The source material was PBMCs or T cells enriched from blood (not recorded which). Receptors were obtained from a woman aged 70-85 years in a cohort exposed to, infected with or recovered from COVID-19 (not recorded which).

This sequence joins TRBV30 and TRBJ1-2, with 8 nucleotides matching TRBD1. J was trimmed by 5 bases and V by 7 bases; bases with no gene match: 3. Germline CDR1 reads GTSNPN; CDR2 reads SVGIG (reference sequence). The CDR3 consists of 11 residues. CDR3: CAYRGGYGYTF. CDR3 sequence (DNA): TGTGCCTACAGGGGGGGATATGGCTACACCTTC.

V and J are TRBV19 and TRBJ1-1, with TRBD1 identical over 7 bases. The V segment lost 8 bases and the J segment 0 bases; nucleotides outside the gene matches: 9. The CDR3 totals 15 residues. Germline V gene lookup returns CDR1 LNHDA and CDR2 SQIVND (reference sequence). CDR3 bases: TGTGCCAGTGTTAGATCCGGGACAGTGAACACTGAAGCTTTCTTT. It translates to CASVRSGTVNTEAFF.

The rearrangement links TRBV5-1 to TRBJ2-3, with a tentative D call TRBD2 (6 bases). The CDR3 sequence is 14 residues long. Per germline, CDR1 SGHRS and CDR2 YFSETQ. V lost 4 bases and J 2 bases, leaving 11 bases between the germline ends. CDR3 amino acids: CASSPGLPTDTQYF. The CDR3 nucleotides are TGCGCCAGCAGCCCGGGACTTCCCACAGATACGCAGTATTTT.

In this sample, this clone turned up a few times. The chain employs TRBV7-3 and TRBJ1-1, with a tentative D call TRBD1 (5 bases). The germline CDR1 and CDR2 sequences are SGHTA and FQGTGA. With 4 bases removed from V and 2 bases from J, the gap between germline ends came to 8 bases. This CDR3 region has 13 residues. CDR3 in DNA: TGTGCCAGCAGCTCCAGGGCAAACACTGAAGCTTTCTTT. Amino acid sequence: CASSSRANTEAFF.

This clone was recorded only once. The rearrangement joins TRBV10-3 to TRBJ1-5; a possible D gene is TRBD1 (5 bases). The ends were cut back, 8 bases at V and 0 bases at J, with 20 bases in the middle. Germline V gene data show CDR1 as ENHRY and CDR2 as SYGVKD. This CDR3 spans 17 amino acids. CDR3 bases: TGTGCCATCGGTGTCGGGCAGGGCGCTTATAGCAATCAGCCCCAGCATTTT. As protein: CAIGVGQGAYSNQPQHF.

This chain uses TRBV9 with TRBJ2-2; 8 nucleotides line up with TRBD1. There are 16 residues in the CDR3. V was clipped by 0 bases and J by 4 bases; unmatched bases: 5. The germline V gene encodes CDR1 SGDLS and CDR2 YYNGEE. The CDR3 sequence: CASSVGTGISTGELFF. In DNA form, the CDR3 reads TGTGCCAGCAGCGTAGGGACAGGGATTAGCACCGGGGAGCTGTTTTTT.

J is TRBJ2-1 and V is TRBV5-4, with TRBD2 matching over 9 bases. J was trimmed by 5 bases and V by 1 base; bases with no gene match: 4. Germline CDR1 and CDR2: SGHNT and YYREEE (reference sequence). The CDR3 spans 15 residues. CDR3 in DNA: TGTGCCAGCAGCTTGTGGCCTAGCGGGGACAATGAGCAGTTCTTC. It encodes CASSLWPSGDNEQFF.

The chain couples TRBV7-8 to TRBJ2-7; D is ambiguous. CDR1 is SGHVS and CDR2 is FQNEAQ in the germline V gene. The V gene lost 0 bases and the J gene lost 4 bases, with 10 bases spanning the gap. This CDR3 is built from 14 residues. The CDR3 loop reads CASSLAQARYEQYF. The CDR3 DNA reads TGTGCCAGCAGCTTAGCTCAGGCTCGGTACGAGCAGTACTTC.

The chain uses TRBV7-2 and TRBJ1-4; D uncertain. Germline V gene lookup returns CDR1 SGHTA and CDR2 FQGNSA. Deletions cut 5 bases from V and 8 bases from J, with 12 bases between. The CDR3 consists of 13 residues. CDR3: CASSVQTGEKLFF. The CDR3, as DNA: TGTGCCAGCAGCGTGCAGACTGGCGAAAAACTGTTTTTT.

The genes are TRBV18 and TRBJ1-2; TRBD1 aligns across 8 bases. From germline, CDR1 is KGHSH and CDR2 LQKENI. This CDR3 region has 16 residues. With V trimmed by 0 bases and J by 8 bases, 11 bases remained unmatched. The CDR3 bases are TGTGCCAGCTCACCACCGTCTTACCAGGGGGCGCGAGGCTACACCTTC. Amino acids: CASSPPSYQGARGYTF.

The CDR3 protein is CASSRGTGYGYTF. CDR3 sequence (DNA): TGTGCCAGCAGCAGGGGAACCGGCTATGGCTACACCTTC. The chain joins TRBV27 to TRBJ1-2; D possibly corresponds to TRBD1 (6 bases). The length of the CDR3 is 13 residues. V shed 6 bases and J shed 4 bases, with 12 bases lying between them. Germline loops: CDR1 MNHEY, CDR2 SMNVEV (reference sequence).

This clone was recorded once. The rearrangement joins TRBV18 to TRBJ1-4; 7 nucleotides align to TRBD1. Germline V gene lookup returns CDR1 KGHSH and CDR2 LQKENI. This CDR3 contains 15 residues. The J segment lost 6 bases and the V segment lost 1 base, leaving 5 bases of the junction unmatched. CDR3 sequence (DNA): TGTGCCAGCTCACCACGACAGGGTCGGGATGAAAAACTGTTTTTT. Its translation: CASSPRQGRDEKLFF.

The rearrangement uses TRBV6-5 and TRBJ2-1, with 12 positions matching TRBD2. Germline-derived CDR1 and CDR2 are MNHEY and SVGAGI. The CDR3 is 15 residues long. Germline trimming cut 6 bases from V and 9 bases from J; bases unmatched to any gene: 9. The CDR3: CASREASGRAGEQFF. As DNA, the CDR3 is TGTGCCAGCAGGGAGGCTAGCGGGAGGGCGGGTGAGCAGTTCTTC.